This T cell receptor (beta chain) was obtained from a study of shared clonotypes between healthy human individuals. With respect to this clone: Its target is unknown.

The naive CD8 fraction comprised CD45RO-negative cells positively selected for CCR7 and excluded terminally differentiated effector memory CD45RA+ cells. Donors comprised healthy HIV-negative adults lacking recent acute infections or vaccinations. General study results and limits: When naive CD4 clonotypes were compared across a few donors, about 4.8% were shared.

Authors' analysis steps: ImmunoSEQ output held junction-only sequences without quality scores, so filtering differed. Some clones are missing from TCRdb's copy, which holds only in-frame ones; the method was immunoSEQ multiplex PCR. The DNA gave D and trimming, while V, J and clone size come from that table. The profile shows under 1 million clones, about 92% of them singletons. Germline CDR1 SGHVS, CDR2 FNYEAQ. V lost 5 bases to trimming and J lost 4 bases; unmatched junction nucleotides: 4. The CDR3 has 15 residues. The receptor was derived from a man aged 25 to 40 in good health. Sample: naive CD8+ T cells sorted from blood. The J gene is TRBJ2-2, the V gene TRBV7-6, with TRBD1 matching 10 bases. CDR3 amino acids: CASSARTGGTGELFF. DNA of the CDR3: TGTGCCAGCAGCGCTCGGACAGGGGGCACCGGGGAGCTGTTTTTT.